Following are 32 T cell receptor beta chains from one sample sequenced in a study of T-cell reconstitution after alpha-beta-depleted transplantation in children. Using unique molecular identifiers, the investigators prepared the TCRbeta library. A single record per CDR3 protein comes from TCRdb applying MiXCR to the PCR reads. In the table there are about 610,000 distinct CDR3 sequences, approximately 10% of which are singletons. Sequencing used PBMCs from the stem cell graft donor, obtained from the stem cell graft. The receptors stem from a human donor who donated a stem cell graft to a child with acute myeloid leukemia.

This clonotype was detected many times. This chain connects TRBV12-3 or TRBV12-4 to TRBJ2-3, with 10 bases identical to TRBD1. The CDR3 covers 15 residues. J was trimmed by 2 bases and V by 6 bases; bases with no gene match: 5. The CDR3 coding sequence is TGTGCCAGCAGCTTGGGACAGGGGCTCACAGATACGCAGTATTTT. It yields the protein CASSLGQGLTDTQYF.

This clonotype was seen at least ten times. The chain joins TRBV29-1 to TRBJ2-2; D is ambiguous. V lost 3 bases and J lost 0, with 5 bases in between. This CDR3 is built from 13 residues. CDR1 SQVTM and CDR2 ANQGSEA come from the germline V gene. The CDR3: CSVDGSNTGELFF. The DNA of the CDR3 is TGCAGCGTTGACGGATCGAACACCGGGGAGCTGTTTTTT.

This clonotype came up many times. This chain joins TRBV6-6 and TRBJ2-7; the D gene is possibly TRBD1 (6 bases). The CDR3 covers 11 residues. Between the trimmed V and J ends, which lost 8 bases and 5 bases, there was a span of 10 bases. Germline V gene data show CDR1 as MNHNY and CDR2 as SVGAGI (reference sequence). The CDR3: CASQQGHEQYF. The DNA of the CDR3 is TGTGCCAGCCAACAGGGCCACGAGCAGTACTTC.

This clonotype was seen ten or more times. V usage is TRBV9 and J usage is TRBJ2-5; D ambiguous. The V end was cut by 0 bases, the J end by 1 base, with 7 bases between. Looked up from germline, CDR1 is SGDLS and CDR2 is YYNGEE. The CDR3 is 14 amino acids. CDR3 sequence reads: CASSVDMGQETQYF. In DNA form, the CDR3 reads TGTGCCAGCAGCGTAGATATGGGCCAAGAGACCCAGTACTTC.

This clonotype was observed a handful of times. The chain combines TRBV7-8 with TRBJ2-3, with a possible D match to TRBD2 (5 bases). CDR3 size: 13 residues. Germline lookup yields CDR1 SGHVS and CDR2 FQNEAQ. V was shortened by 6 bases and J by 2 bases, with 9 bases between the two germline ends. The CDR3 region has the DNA TGTGCCAGCAGGAGACTATTCACAGATACGCAGTATTTT. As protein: CASRRLFTDTQYF.

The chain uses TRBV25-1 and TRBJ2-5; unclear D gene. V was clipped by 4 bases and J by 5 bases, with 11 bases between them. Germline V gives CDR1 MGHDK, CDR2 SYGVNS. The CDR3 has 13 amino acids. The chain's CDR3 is CASSGPRLETQYF. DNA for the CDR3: TGTGCCAGCAGTGGCCCTCGTCTGGAGACCCAGTACTTC.

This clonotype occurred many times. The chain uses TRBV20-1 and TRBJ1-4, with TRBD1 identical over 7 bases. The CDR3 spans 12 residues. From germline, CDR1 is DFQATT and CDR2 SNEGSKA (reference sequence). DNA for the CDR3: TGCAGGGTAGACAGGGTGGATGAAAAACTGTTTTTT. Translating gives CRVDRVDEKLFF.

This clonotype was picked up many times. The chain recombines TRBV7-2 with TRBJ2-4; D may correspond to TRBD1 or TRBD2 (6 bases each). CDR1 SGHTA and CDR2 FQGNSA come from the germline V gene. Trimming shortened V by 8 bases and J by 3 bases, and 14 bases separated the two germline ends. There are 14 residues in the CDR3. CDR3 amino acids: CASAEGGRKNIQYF. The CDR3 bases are TGTGCCAGCGCTGAGGGGGGACGCAAAAACATTCAGTACTTC. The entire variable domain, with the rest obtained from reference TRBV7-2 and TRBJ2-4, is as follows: GAGVSQSPSNKVTEKGKDVELRCDPISGHTALYWYRQSLGQGLEFLIYFQGNSAPDKSGLPSDRFSAERTGGSVSTLTIQRTQQEDSAVYLCASAEGGRKNIQYFGAGTRLSVL.

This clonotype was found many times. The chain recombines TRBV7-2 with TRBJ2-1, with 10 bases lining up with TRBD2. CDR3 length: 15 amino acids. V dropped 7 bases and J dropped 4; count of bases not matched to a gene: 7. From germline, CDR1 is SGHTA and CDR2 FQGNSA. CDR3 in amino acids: CASNHPSGSYNEQFF. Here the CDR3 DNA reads TGTGCCAGCAACCACCCTAGCGGGAGTTACAATGAGCAGTTCTTC. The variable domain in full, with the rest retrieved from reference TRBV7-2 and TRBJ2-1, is GAGVSQSPSNKVTEKGKDVELRCDPISGHTALYWYRQSLGQGLEFLIYFQGNSAPDKSGLPSDRFSAERTGGSVSTLTIQRTQQEDSAVYLCASNHPSGSYNEQFFGPGTRLTVL.

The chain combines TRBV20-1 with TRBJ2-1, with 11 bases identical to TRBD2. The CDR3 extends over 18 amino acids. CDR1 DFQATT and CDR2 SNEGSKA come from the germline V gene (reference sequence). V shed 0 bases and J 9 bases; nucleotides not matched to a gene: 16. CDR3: CSARDGSGRAMIQGEQFF. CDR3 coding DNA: TGCAGTGCTAGAGATGGTAGCGGGAGGGCCATGATTCAGGGTGAGCAGTTCTTC.

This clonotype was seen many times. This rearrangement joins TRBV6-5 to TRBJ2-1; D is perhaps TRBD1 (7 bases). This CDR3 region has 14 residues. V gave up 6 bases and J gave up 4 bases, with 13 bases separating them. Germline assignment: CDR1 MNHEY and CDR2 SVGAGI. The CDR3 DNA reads TGTGCCAGCAGAGCGGCGGGACAGTACAATGAGCAGTTCTTC. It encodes CASRAAGQYNEQFF.

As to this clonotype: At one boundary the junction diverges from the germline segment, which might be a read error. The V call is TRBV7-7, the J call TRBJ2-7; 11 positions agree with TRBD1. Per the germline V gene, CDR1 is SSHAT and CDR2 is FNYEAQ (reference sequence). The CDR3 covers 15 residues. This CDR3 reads CASSLGTGGEYEQYF. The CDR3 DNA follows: TGTGCTAGCAGCTTAGGGACAGGGGGAGAATACGAGCAGTACTTC.

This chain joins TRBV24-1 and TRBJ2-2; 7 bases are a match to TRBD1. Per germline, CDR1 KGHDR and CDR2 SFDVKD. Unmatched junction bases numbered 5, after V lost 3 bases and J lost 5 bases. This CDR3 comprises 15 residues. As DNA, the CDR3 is TGTGCCACCAGTGATACAGGGGCCGCAACCGGGGAGCTGTTTTTT. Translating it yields CATSDTGAATGELFF.

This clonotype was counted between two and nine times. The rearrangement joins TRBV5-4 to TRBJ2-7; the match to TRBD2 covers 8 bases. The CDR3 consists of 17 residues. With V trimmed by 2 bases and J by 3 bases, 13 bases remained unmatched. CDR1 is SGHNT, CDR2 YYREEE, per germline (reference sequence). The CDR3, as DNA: TGTGCCAGCAGCTTTCCCAGGGTCGCGGGAGGCATCTACGAGCAGTACTTC. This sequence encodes CASSFPRVAGGIYEQYF.

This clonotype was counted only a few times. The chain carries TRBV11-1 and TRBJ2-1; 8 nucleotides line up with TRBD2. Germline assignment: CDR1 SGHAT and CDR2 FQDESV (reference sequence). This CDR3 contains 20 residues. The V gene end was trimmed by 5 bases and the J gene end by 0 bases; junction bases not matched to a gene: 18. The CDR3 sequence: CASSLNPGGFRPSSYNEQFF. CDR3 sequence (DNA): TGTGCCAGCAGCCTTAACCCGGGAGGGTTTCGACCTAGCTCCTACAATGAGCAGTTCTTC. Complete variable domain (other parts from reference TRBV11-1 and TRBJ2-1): EAEVAQSPRYKITEKSQAVAFWCDPISGHATLYWYRQILGQGPELLVQFQDESVVDDSQLPKDRFSAERLKGVDSTLKIQPAELGDSAMYLCASSLNPGGFRPSSYNEQFFGPGTRLTVL.

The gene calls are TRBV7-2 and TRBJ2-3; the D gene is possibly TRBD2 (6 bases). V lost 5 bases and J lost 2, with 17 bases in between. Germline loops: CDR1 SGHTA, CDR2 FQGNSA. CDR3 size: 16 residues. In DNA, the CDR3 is TGTGCCAGCAGCCCGGGGACTCCCGGACCCACAGATACGCAGTATTTT. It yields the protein CASSPGTPGPTDTQYF.

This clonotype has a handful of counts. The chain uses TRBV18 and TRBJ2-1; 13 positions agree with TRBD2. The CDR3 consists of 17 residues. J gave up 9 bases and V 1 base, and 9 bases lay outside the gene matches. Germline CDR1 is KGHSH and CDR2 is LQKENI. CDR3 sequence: CASSPRTSGSNVVEQFF. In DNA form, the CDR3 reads TGTGCCAGCTCACCACGGACTAGCGGGAGTAACGTGGTTGAGCAGTTCTTC.

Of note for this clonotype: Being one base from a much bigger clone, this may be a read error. CDR3 in DNA: TGTGCCAGCAGTCGACTAGCGGAAGACGATGAGCAGTTCTTC. Translated, it gives CASSRLAEDDEQFF. V is TRBV12-3 or TRBV12-4 and J is TRBJ2-1; 9 nucleotides align to TRBD2. The V gene end was trimmed by 5 bases and the J gene end by 8 bases; junction bases not matched to a gene: 7. The CDR3 is made up of 14 amino acids.

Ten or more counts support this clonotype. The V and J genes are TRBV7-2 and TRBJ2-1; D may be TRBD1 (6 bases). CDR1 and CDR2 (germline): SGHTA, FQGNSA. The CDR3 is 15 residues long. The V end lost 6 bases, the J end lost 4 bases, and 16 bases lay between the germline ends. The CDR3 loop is CASRLAGAGYNEQFF. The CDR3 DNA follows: TGTGCCAGCAGACTCGCAGGGGCAGGGTACAATGAGCAGTTCTTC.

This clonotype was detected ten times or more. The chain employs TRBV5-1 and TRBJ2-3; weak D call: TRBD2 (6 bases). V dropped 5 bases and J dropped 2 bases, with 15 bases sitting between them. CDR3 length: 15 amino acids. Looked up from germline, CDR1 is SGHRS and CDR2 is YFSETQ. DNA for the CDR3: TGCGCCAGCAGTGGCGGCGCGGGGAACACAGATACGCAGTATTTT. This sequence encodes CASSGGAGNTDTQYF. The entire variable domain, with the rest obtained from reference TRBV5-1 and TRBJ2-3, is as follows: KAGVTQTPRYLIKTRGQQVTLSCSPISGHRSVSWYQQTPGQGLQFLFEYFSETQRNKGNFPGRFSGRQFSNSRSEMNVSTLELGDSALYLCASSGGAGNTDTQYFGPGTRLTVL.

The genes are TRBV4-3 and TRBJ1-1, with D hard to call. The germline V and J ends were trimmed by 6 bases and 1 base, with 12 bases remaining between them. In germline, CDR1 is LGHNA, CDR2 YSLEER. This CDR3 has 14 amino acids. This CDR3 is CASSRGRPNTEAFF. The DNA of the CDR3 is TGCGCCAGCAGTAGAGGCAGACCGAACACTGAAGCTTTCTTT.

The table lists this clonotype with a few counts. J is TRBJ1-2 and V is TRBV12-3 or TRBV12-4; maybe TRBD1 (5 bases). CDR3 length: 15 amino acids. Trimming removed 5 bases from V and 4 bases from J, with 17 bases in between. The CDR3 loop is CASSPGTFIFYGYTF. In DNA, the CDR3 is TGTGCCAGCAGTCCGGGGACCTTTATTTTCTATGGCTACACCTTC.

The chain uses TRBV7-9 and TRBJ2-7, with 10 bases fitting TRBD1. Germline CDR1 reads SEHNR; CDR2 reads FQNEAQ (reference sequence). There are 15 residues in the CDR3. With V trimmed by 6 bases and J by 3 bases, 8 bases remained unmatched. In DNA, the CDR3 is TGTGCCAGCAGGCCCCGGGACAGGGGAGTCTACGAGCAGTACTTC. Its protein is CASRPRDRGVYEQYF. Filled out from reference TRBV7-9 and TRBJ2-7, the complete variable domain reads DTGVSQNPRHKITKRGQNVTFRCDPISEHNRLYWYRQTLGQGPEFLTYFQNEAQLEKSRLLSDRFSAERPKGSFSTLEIQRTEQGDSAMYLCASRPRDRGVYEQYFGPGTRLTVT.

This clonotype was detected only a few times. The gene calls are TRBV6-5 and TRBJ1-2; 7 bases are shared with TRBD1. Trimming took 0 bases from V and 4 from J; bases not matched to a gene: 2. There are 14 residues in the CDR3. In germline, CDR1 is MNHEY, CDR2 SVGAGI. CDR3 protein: CASSYSGQAYGYTF. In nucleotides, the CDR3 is TGTGCCAGCAGTTACTCCGGACAGGCCTATGGCTACACCTTC.

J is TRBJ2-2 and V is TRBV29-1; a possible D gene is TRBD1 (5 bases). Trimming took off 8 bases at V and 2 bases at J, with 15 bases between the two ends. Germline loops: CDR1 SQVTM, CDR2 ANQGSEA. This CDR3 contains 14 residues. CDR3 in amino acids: CSPGHTSNTGELFF. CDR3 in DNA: TGCAGCCCCGGACACACATCTAACACCGGGGAGCTGTTTTTT.

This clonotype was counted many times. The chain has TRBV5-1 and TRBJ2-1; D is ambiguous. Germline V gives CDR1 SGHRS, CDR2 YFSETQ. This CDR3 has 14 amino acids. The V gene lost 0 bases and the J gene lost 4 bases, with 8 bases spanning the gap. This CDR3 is CASSLVTYYNEQFF. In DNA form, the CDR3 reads TGCGCCAGCAGCTTGGTGACATATTACAATGAGCAGTTCTTC. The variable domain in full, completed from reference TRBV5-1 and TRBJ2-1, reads KAGVTQTPRYLIKTRGQQVTLSCSPISGHRSVSWYQQTPGQGLQFLFEYFSETQRNKGNFPGRFSGRQFSNSRSEMNVSTLELGDSALYLCASSLVTYYNEQFFGPGTRLTVL.

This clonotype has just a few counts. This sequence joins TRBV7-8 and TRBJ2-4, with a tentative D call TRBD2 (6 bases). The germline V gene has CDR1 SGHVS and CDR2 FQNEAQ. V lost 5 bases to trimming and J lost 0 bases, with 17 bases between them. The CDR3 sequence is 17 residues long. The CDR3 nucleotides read TGTGCCAGCAGCCCCTCTTGGCGGACTATAGCCAAAAACATTCAGTACTTC. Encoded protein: CASSPSWRTIAKNIQYF. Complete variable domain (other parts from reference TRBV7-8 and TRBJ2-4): GAGVSQSPRYKVAKRGQDVALRCDPISGHVSLFWYQQALGQGPEFLTYFQNEAQLDKSGLPSDRFFAERPEGSVSTLKIQRTQQEDSAVYLCASSPSWRTIAKNIQYFGAGTRLSVL.

The CDR3 spells CASSWGDRVNTEAFF. The CDR3 region has the DNA TGCGCCAGCAGCTGGGGGGACAGGGTGAACACTGAAGCTTTCTTT. The chain carries TRBV5-1 and TRBJ1-1; the match to TRBD1 covers 9 bases. Germline CDR1 SGHRS, CDR2 YFSETQ. The CDR3 sequence is 15 residues long. The V segment lost 3 bases and the J segment 0 bases; nucleotides outside the gene matches: 3.

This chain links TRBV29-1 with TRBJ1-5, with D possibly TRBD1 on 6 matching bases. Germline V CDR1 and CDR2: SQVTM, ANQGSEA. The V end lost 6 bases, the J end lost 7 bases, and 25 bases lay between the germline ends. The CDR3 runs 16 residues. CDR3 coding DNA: TGCAGCGTGACATTATCGACAGGAGGGAGGGAACAGCCCCAGCATTTT. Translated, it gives CSVTLSTGGREQPQHF.

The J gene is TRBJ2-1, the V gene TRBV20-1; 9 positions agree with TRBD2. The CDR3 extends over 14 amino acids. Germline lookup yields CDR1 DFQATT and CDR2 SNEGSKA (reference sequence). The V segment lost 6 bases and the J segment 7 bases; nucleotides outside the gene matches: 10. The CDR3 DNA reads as TGCAGTGCCCCGCCTGGACTAGCGTATAATGAGCAGTTCTTC. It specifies CSAPPGLAYNEQFF.

Written as DNA, the CDR3 is TGCGCCAGCAGCTTGGAAGCGGGAGAGGTAGGAGAGACCCAGTACTTC. Translated: CASSLEAGEVGETQYF. This rearrangement joins TRBV5-1 to TRBJ2-5; 8 bases map to TRBD2. The CDR3 is 16 amino acids. CDR1 is SGHRS, CDR2 YFSETQ, per germline. V was pared by 0 bases and J by 4 bases, with 8 bases of the junction left unmatched.

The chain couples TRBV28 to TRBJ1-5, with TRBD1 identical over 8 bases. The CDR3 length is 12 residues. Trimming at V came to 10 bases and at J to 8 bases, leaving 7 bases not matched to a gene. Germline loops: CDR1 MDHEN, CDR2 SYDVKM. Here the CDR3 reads CATRTGSKPQHF. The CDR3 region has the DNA TGTGCCACCAGGACAGGGTCAAAGCCCCAGCATTTT.